This paragraph reports one TCR beta chain. The final CDR3 position lacks the conserved phenylalanine or tryptophan, pointing to a likely read error. The DNA is omitted, as the CDR3 cannot be located on it reliably, and the CDR3 follows TCRdb's listing. These data originate in a study of T cells in Graves' hyperthyroidism and ophthalmopathy. The germline V gene encodes CDR1 ENHRY and CDR2 SYGVKD. Ends included, the CDR3 has 16 residues. TCR beta CDR3 regions were amplified from RNA. The HTBI primer set drove a first-round RT-PCR of the TCR CDR3. TCRdb processed the multiplex PCR reads anew with MiXCR; each CDR3 protein has one entry. Of about 570,000 distinct CDR3 sequences in the sample, under 60% were seen once.

The chain combines TRBV10-3 with TRBJ2-5; TRBD1 is taken as the D call from the table, unchecked against the DNA. The clonotype comes from an adult woman with Graves' disease, either hyperthyroidism or ophthalmopathy (not recorded which). The sample taken for sequencing was peripheral blood or thyroid tissue (not recorded which). CDR3: CAISGTGTPYGYTFGS.